This TCR beta chain was profiled in a study of blood T cell repertoires in COVID-19. This table comes from immunoSEQ multiplex PCR, and its TCRdb copy is limited to in-frame clones, with some not included. The sample has around 200,000 clones; around 85% are singletons. Looked up from germline, CDR1 is MNHEY and CDR2 is SMNVEV (reference sequence). After removal of 5 bases from V and 6 bases from J, the junction contained 6 bases not matched to a gene. This CDR3 is 14 amino acids long. The study drew participants aged about 18 to 90 years from some 25 US areas. Recovered status applied to Cohort 3 donors who had two consecutive negative PCRs. It also applied to those with clearance or with symptom resolution. There are a few counts of this clone.

The material sequenced was PBMCs or T cells enriched from blood (not recorded which). This clonotype originated in a man in his forties who had recovered from COVID-19. The J gene is TRBJ1-2, the V gene TRBV27, with 10 bases lining up with TRBD1. CDR3 protein: CASSPDRGLNGYTF. The CDR3 DNA sequence: TGTGCCAGCAGTCCAGACAGGGGGCTGAATGGCTACACCTTC.